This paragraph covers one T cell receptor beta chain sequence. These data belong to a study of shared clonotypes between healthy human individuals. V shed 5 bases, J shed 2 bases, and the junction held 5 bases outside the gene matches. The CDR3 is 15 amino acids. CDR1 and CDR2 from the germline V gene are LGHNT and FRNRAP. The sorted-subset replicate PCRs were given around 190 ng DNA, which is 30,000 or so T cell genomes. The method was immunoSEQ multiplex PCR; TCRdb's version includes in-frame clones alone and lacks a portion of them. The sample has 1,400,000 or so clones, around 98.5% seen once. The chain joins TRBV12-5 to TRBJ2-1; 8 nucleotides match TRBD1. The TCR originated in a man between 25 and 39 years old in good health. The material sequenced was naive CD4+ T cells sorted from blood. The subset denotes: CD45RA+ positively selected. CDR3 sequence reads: CASGLRTGTYNEQFF. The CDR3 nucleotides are TGTGCTAGTGGTCTCCGGACAGGGACCTACAATGAGCAGTTCTTC.